These 24 T cell receptor beta chains originate from one sample sequenced in a study of T cell repertoires and Cas9 in healthy adults. Sequencing was performed with immunoSEQ multiplex PCR; in TCRdb, only in-frame clones are kept and a portion is missing. The sample contains tens of thousands of clones, about 89% of which appear only once. The sample was CD4+ effector T cells (CD127+, CD25-, CD137-, CD154-) from PBMCs; culture status not recorded. Receptors originate from a human donor in good health.

V is TRBV5-1 and J is TRBJ2-1; TRBD2 might be the D (7 bases). Germline assignment: CDR1 SGHRS and CDR2 YFSETQ. The V end lost 4 bases, the J end lost 4 bases, and 15 bases lay between the germline ends. The CDR3 is made up of 15 amino acids. DNA of the CDR3: TGCGCCAGCAGCCTGGTGGGGGGGCAGTACAATGAGCAGTTCTTC. It encodes CASSLVGGQYNEQFF.

The chain carries TRBV28 and TRBJ2-7; D is undetermined. V gave up 6 bases and J gave up 2 bases, with 14 bases separating them. The germline gives CDR1 MDHEN, CDR2 SYDVKM. The CDR3 extends over 14 amino acids. This chain's CDR3 is CASRPRYPTYEQYF. The CDR3 DNA sequence: TGTGCCAGCAGACCCCGTTATCCAACCTACGAGCAGTACTTC.

The rearrangement links TRBV19 to TRBJ2-3; D might be TRBD1 or TRBD2, each matching 6 bases. Germline V gene lookup returns CDR1 LNHDA and CDR2 SQIVND (reference sequence). The CDR3 extends over 14 amino acids. The V end was cut by 7 bases, the J end by 5 bases, with 16 bases between. CDR3 loop: CASMITGAGDTQYF. DNA of the CDR3: TGTGCCAGTATGATTACGGGGGCCGGAGATACGCAGTATTTT.

This clone was picked up one time. The chain combines TRBV19 with TRBJ1-2; 8 nucleotides agree with TRBD1. This CDR3 contains 15 residues. V dropped 3 bases and J dropped 5; count of bases not matched to a gene: 8. Per the germline V gene, CDR1 is LNHDA and CDR2 is SQIVND (reference sequence). The CDR3 reads CASSIPGTGQYGYTF. The CDR3 nucleotides read TGTGCCAGTAGTATCCCAGGGACAGGACAATATGGCTACACCTTC.

This chain links TRBV19 with TRBJ1-1; D gene uncertain. Germline loops: CDR1 LNHDA, CDR2 SQIVND (reference sequence). Trimming took 2 bases from V and 5 from J, leaving 9 bases between them. This CDR3 has 13 residues. CDR3 region: CASSISALTEAFF. CDR3 nucleotide sequence: TGTGCCAGTAGTATAAGTGCCCTTACTGAAGCTTTCTTT. The full variable domain, rest sourced from reference TRBV19 and TRBJ1-1, is DGGITQSPKYLFRKEGQNVTLSCEQNLNHDAMYWYRQDPGQGLRLIYYSQIVNDFQKGDIAEGYSVSREKKESFPLTVTSAQKNPTAFYLCASSISALTEAFFGQGTRLTVV.

The chain carries TRBV30 and TRBJ1-1, with D possibly being TRBD1 (5 bases). The CDR3 consists of 14 residues. Germline assignment: CDR1 GTSNPN and CDR2 SVGIG (reference sequence). Trimming pared 2 bases from V and 4 bases from J, leaving 14 bases between. CDR3 in DNA: TGTGCCTGGAGTTTGGGAGGTGGGGGCACTGAAGCTTTCTTT. It is translated as CAWSLGGGGTEAFF.

The rearrangement links TRBV7-9 to TRBJ1-2; D remains unclear. Germline loops: CDR1 SEHNR, CDR2 FQNEAQ (reference sequence). The CDR3 contains 13 residues. The V gene lost 6 bases and the J gene lost 8 bases, with 16 bases spanning the gap. The CDR3 coding sequence is TGTGCCAGCAGTGAGGTGGGGTTTGAAGGCTACACCTTC. Amino acids: CASSEVGFEGYTF.

The chain joins TRBV27 to TRBJ2-1, with 11 positions matching TRBD1. The trim removed 10 bases at V and 0 bases at J, leaving 17 bases unmatched. The CDR3 spans 19 residues. Germline-derived CDR1 and CDR2 are MNHEY and SMNVEV (reference sequence). DNA for the CDR3: TGTGCCACAACTAACCTAAGGGGACAGGGGGGCATCTCCTACAATGAGCAGTTCTTC. Translating it yields CATTNLRGQGGISYNEQFF.

Note on this clone: An end of the junction does not agree with germline; a read error may underlie this. The rearrangement joins TRBV5-4 to TRBJ2-1; D is perhaps TRBD2 (7 bases). This CDR3 contains 16 residues. From germline, CDR1 is SGHNT and CDR2 YYREEE (reference sequence). The CDR3 region is CASSLGRGESYNEQFF. In DNA form, the CDR3 reads TGTGCCAGTAGCTTGGGGAGGGGGGAGTCCTACAATGAGCAGTTCTTC.

The V gene is TRBV7-9, the J gene TRBJ2-7; weak D call: TRBD1 (5 bases). The germline V gene encodes CDR1 SEHNR and CDR2 FQNEAQ (reference sequence). CDR3 size: 11 residues. Trimming took off 4 bases at V and 7 bases at J, with 8 bases between the two ends. Here the CDR3 reads CASSSTGEQYF. DNA for the CDR3: TGTGCCAGCAGCTCCACAGGAGAGCAGTACTTC.

In nucleotides, the CDR3 is TGCGCCAGCAGCCACCTGGACAGGGCCGAGCAGTACTTC. Protein sequence: CASSHLDRAEQYF. V and J are TRBV4-1 and TRBJ2-7; TRBD1 matches 8 bases. Unmatched junction bases numbered 4, after V lost 3 bases and J lost 6 bases. Germline V CDR1 and CDR2: MGHRA, YSYEKL. This CDR3 spans 13 amino acids.

The V call is TRBV27, the J call TRBJ2-7, with D perhaps matching TRBD1 (5 bases). Germline CDR1 reads MNHEY; CDR2 reads SMNVEV (reference sequence). The germline V and J ends were trimmed by 0 bases and 6 bases, with 12 bases remaining between them. CDR3 size: 14 residues. The CDR3 region has the DNA TGTGCCAGCAGTTTATCGCGGACACGAGGCGAGCAGTACTTC. It encodes CASSLSRTRGEQYF.

The rearrangement links TRBV19 to TRBJ1-5; possible D gene TRBD1, 5 bases. In germline, CDR1 is LNHDA, CDR2 SQIVND (reference sequence). CDR3 length equals 14 residues. Trimming pared 9 bases from V and 2 bases from J, leaving 14 bases between. Written as DNA, the CDR3 is TGTGCCAGCAAGGGCAGGGAGGGCAATCAGCCCCAGCATTTT. Its translation: CASKGREGNQPQHF.

The chain is built from TRBV7-8 and TRBJ2-7, with 12 bases lining up with TRBD2. The CDR3 is made up of 17 amino acids. Germline V gives CDR1 SGHVS, CDR2 FQNEAQ. The J segment lost 4 bases and the V segment lost 5 bases, leaving 12 bases of the junction unmatched. CDR3 region: CASSLGTSGPAAYEQYF. The DNA of the CDR3 is TGTGCCAGCAGCCTGGGGACTAGCGGGCCCGCCGCGTACGAGCAGTACTTC.

A single count supports this clone. The chain is built from TRBV7-7 and TRBJ2-3; maybe TRBD1 (7 bases). Germline V gene sequence: CDR1 SSHAT, CDR2 FNYEAQ (reference sequence). CDR3 length equals 17 residues. CDR3: CAIRGAESFASTDTQYF. The CDR3 DNA follows: TGTGCTATCAGGGGGGCTGAATCATTCGCTAGCACAGATACGCAGTATTTT.

A word on this clone: The germline gene is not matched at one end of the junction; a read error may be the cause. The V gene is TRBV7-7, the J gene TRBJ2-1; 8 nucleotides match TRBD1. CDR1 SSHAT and CDR2 FNYEAQ come from the germline V gene (reference sequence). There are 17 residues in the CDR3. CDR3 sequence reads: CASSLRPGTGDNNEQFF. CDR3 sequence (DNA): TGTGCTAGCAGCTTGAGGCCGGGGACAGGAGATAACAATGAGCAGTTCTTC. Using reference TRBV7-7 and TRBJ2-1 for the parts outside the CDR3, the full variable domain is GAGVSQSPRYKVTKRGQDVTLRCDPISSHATLYWYQQALGQGPEFLTYFNYEAQPDKSGLPSDRFSAERPEGSISTLTIQRTEQRDSAMYRCASSLRPGTGDNNEQFFGPGTRLTVL.

The chain carries TRBV9 and TRBJ2-4, with a weak D call TRBD2 (6 bases). Germline V gives CDR1 SGDLS, CDR2 YYNGEE. Trimming took off 3 bases at V and 0 bases at J, with 16 bases between the two ends. This CDR3 comprises 17 residues. The CDR3 bases are TGTGCCAGCAGCGCCCCTTTGGGGGACTTAGCCAAAAACATTCAGTACTTC. It is translated as CASSAPLGDLAKNIQYF.

V usage is TRBV7-3 and J usage is TRBJ2-1; tentative D call: TRBD2 (5 bases). Germline V gene lookup returns CDR1 SGHTA and CDR2 FQGTGA. Trimming cost V 5 bases and J 6 bases, with 14 bases left between them. The CDR3 has 14 residues. CDR3 DNA sequence: TGTGCCAGCAGCCCGGGATCAACGGTCAATGAGCAGTTCTTC. It translates to CASSPGSTVNEQFF.

The rearrangement uses TRBV28 and TRBJ2-5; TRBD2 matches 14 bases. Trimming took 5 bases from V and 5 from J; bases not matched to a gene: 7. Germline V gives CDR1 MDHEN, CDR2 SYDVKM. CDR3 length equals 16 residues. Here the CDR3 reads CASSPGLAGGRETQYF. The CDR3, as DNA: TGTGCCAGCAGTCCCGGACTAGCGGGAGGTCGGGAGACCCAGTACTTC.

This chain links TRBV30 with TRBJ2-3, with 7 nucleotides matching TRBD2. Germline CDR1 and CDR2: GTSNPN and SVGIG (reference sequence). There are 14 residues in the CDR3. V gave up 2 bases and J gave up 2 bases; unmatched junction bases: 4. The CDR3, as DNA: TGTGCCTGGAGTAAGACTAGCCCCACAGATACGCAGTATTTT. Amino acids: CAWSKTSPTDTQYF.

DNA of the CDR3: TGCGCCAGCAGCCAAGGAGGTACCAAAGGGCCAGATACGCAGTATTTT. Translating it yields CASSQGGTKGPDTQYF. The chain is built from TRBV4-1 and TRBJ2-3; D gene ambiguous. CDR1 and CDR2 (germline): MGHRA, YSYEKL. The V gene lost 1 base and the J gene lost 4 bases, with 15 bases spanning the gap. The CDR3 has 16 amino acids.

V usage is TRBV28 and J usage is TRBJ2-5; no reliable D call. CDR1 is MDHEN and CDR2 is SYDVKM in the germline V gene. V dropped 3 bases and J dropped 4 bases, with 6 bases sitting between them. This CDR3 comprises 12 residues. CDR3 coding DNA: TGTGCCAGCAGTTTCTTCGGAGAGACCCAGTACTTC. This gives the protein CASSFFGETQYF.

The CDR3 here is CASSDLRQGYRVQYF. The CDR3 DNA follows: TGTGCCAGCAGTGACCTCCGACAGGGGTACAGGGTGCAGTACTTC. The chain links TRBV5-5 to TRBJ2-7, with 8 bases identical to TRBD1. The CDR3 runs to 15 residues. V dropped 5 bases and J dropped 9; count of bases not matched to a gene: 16. CDR1 is SGHKS and CDR2 is YYEKEE in the germline V gene (reference sequence).

In this sample, this clone turned up a few times. The chain is built from TRBV7-2 and TRBJ2-5; 10 bases map to TRBD2. Germline CDR1 and CDR2: SGHTA and FQGNSA. The V gene end was trimmed by 5 bases and the J gene end by 5 bases; junction bases not matched to a gene: 14. This CDR3 region has 17 residues. CDR3 amino acids: CASSRQGSGGSGETQYF. CDR3 in DNA: TGTGCCAGCAGCCGACAGGGTAGCGGGGGGTCAGGGGAGACCCAGTACTTC. Variable domain in full (rest from reference TRBV7-2 and TRBJ2-5): GAGVSQSPSNKVTEKGKDVELRCDPISGHTALYWYRQSLGQGLEFLIYFQGNSAPDKSGLPSDRFSAERTGGSVSTLTIQRTQQEDSAVYLCASSRQGSGGSGETQYFGPGTRLLVL.